The clone carrying this TCR beta chain was found many times. Its antigen remains unknown. The sample belongs to a study of T cells in Graves' hyperthyroidism and ophthalmopathy. Study-wide results and limits: In the blood, most expanded thyroid clonotypes above 0.001 appeared as well.

This CDR3 spans 12 amino acids. Germline V gene sequence: CDR1 GTSNPN, CDR2 SVGIG (reference sequence). The V and J ends lost 5 bases and 1 base respectively, with 8 bases between them. Amplification targeted TCR beta CDR3 regions from RNA transcripts. The HTBI primer set drove a first-round RT-PCR of the TCR CDR3. TCRdb fed the multiplex PCR reads into MiXCR, producing one record per CDR3 protein. The table lists roughly 500,000 distinct CDR3 sequences, more than 15% of them singletons. Each ophthalmopathy patient scored at least 3 on the Clinical Activity Score and at least 4 on NOSPECS grade, with duration under 3 months.

The receptor was derived from a woman aged 25 to 39 with Graves' ophthalmopathy. Sequencing used blood. The chain joins TRBV30 to TRBJ1-1, with D uncertain. The CDR3 DNA follows: TGTGCCTGGGCGACCGAGAACACTGAAGCTTTCTTT. The encoded protein is CAWATENTEAFF.